Below, 4 T cell receptor beta chains from the same sample are listed, as sequenced in a study of sequential checkpoint blockade in melanoma. Treatment meaning: randomized to nivolumab then ipilimumab (arm A) or the reverse (arm B). The table came from immunoSEQ multiplex PCR; TCRdb's copy has only in-frame clones and leaves some out. Of roughly 8,500 clones listed, approximately 25% were seen once; the top ten hold roughly a tenth. The material was tumor tissue (inferred from file names), obtained from a patient given nivolumab and ipilimumab in sequence. The receptors derive from a human donor with melanoma.

This clone has just a few counts. This chain connects TRBV28 to TRBJ1-4; D is unresolved. Germline V lookup: CDR1 MDHEN, CDR2 SYDVKM. V lost 6 bases and J 7 bases, leaving 18 bases between the germline ends. The CDR3 sequence is 15 residues long. DNA of the CDR3: TGTGCCAGCAGCTTCAGCCGGGCAGCTGGTGAAAAACTGTTTTTT. Amino acid sequence: CASSFSRAAGEKLFF.

The V gene is TRBV18, the J gene TRBJ2-6, with D perhaps matching TRBD1 or TRBD2 (5 bases each). CDR3 length: 15 amino acids. V was cut by 3 bases and J by 0 bases, with 6 bases left in between. Germline V lookup: CDR1 KGHSH, CDR2 LQKENI. CDR3 sequence (DNA): TGTGCCAGCTCACCGGGACGCTCTGGGGCCAACGTCCTGACTTTC. Encoded protein: CASSPGRSGANVLTF.

In its sample, this clone was seen a few times. This rearrangement joins TRBV6-8 to TRBJ1-2; unclear D gene. From germline, CDR1 is MNHGY and CDR2 SAAAGT. V shed 6 bases and J shed 6 bases, with 14 bases lying between them. This CDR3 contains 13 residues. CDR3 sequence: CASRREGSDGYTF. The CDR3 nucleotides are TGTGCCAGCAGACGGGAGGGCTCGGATGGCTACACCTTC.

By sample share, this clone is medium-sized. The CDR3 sequence: CASSLHGGLEQFF. For the CDR3, the DNA is TGCGCCAGCAGCTTGCACGGGGGGCTTGAGCAGTTCTTC. This chain joins TRBV23-1 and TRBJ2-1, with D perhaps matching TRBD2 (7 bases). TRBV23-1 is an open reading frame, and its role is uncertain. V was clipped by 6 bases and J by 9 bases, with 15 bases between them. The CDR3 consists of 13 residues.